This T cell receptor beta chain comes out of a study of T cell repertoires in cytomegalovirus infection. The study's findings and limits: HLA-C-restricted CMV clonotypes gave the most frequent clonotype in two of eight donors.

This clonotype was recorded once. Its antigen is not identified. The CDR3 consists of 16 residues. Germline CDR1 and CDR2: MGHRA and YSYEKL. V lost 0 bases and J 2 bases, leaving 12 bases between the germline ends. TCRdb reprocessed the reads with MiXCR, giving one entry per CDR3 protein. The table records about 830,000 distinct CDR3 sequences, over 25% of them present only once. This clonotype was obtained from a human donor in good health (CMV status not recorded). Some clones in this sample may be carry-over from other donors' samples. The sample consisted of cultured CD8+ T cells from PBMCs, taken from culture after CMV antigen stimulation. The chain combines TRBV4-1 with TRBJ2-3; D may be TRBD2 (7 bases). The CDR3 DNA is TGCGCCAGCAGCCAAGACGCGGGGGCAACCACAGATACGCAGTATTTT. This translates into CASSQDAGATTDTQYF.